The source of this T cell receptor beta chain is a study of OX40 agonist ivuxolimab in advanced cancers. CDR3 length: 14 amino acids. Trimming took off 6 bases at V and 2 bases at J, with 13 bases between the two ends. Germline values: CDR1 LGHNT, CDR2 FRNRAP. The repertoire was sequenced with immunoSEQ multiplex PCR; TCRdb's copy has only in-frame clones and lacks some. The data hold approximately 38,000 clones, with approximately 79% observed a single time. The source was CD4+ or CD8+ T cells sorted from blood, collected in a trial of the OX40 agonist ivuxolimab. This receptor was identified in an adult with an advanced solid tumor such as melanoma, head and neck, liver or kidney cancer. The chain employs TRBV12-5 and TRBJ2-5, with D unresolved. This CDR3 reads CASGSWAAQETQYF. The DNA of the CDR3 is TGTGCTAGTGGCTCCTGGGCGGCGCAAGAGACCCAGTACTTC.